This entry lists 20 T cell receptor beta chains sequenced from one sample in a study of regulatory T cells in long-lasting Graves disease (dated by TCRdb to 2020 to 2023). Library generation was performed with multiplex PCR. TCRdb records Illumina HiSeq 4000 as the sequencer. CDR3 regions were amplified by Arm-PCR with iRepertoire HTBI primers to construct TCR beta libraries. TCRdb trimmed the raw reads at Q25, called clones with MiXCR and kept productive beta chains. Each entry is one CDR3 protein sequence, shown with its most common DNA and genes. This sample gives about 660,000 distinct CDR3 sequences in total; approximately 31% of them show up just once. About two fifths of the sample goes to the ten largest clones. Reading the label with the study, this specimen's time point is: persistent/refractory GD, antithyroid drugs over 5 years with positive TRAb. For both TCR sequencing and RNA sequencing, RNA was extracted from PBMCs using TRIzol.

This specimen consisted of peripheral blood mononuclear cells (PBMCs), obtained when the disease was refractory, from a patient treated with antithyroid drugs. These receptors came from a female donor with Graves disease.

This clonotype was seen a handful of times. The chain employs TRBV15 and TRBJ1-1, with D hard to call. Germline assignment: CDR1 LNHNV and CDR2 YYDKDF (reference sequence). V lost 0 bases to trimming and J lost 3 bases, with 14 bases between them. This CDR3 has 16 amino acids. CDR3 region: CATSRDRTSPHTEAFF. The CDR3 DNA is TGTGCCACCAGCAGAGATCGAACCAGCCCGCACACTGAAGCTTTCTTT.

This clonotype was detected only a few times. The chain combines TRBV27 with TRBJ2-2, with TRBD1 matching 12 bases. CDR1 is MNHEY, CDR2 SMNVEV, per germline (reference sequence). The V segment lost 4 bases and the J segment 6 bases; nucleotides outside the gene matches: 9. CDR3 length: 17 amino acids. CDR3 nucleotides: TGTGCCAGCAGTTCCTCCCGGGACAGGGGGCGGGCCGGGGAGCTGTTTTTT. It is translated as CASSSSRDRGRAGELFF.

This clonotype was found a few times. The CDR3 DNA is TGTGCCAGCAGGCCAGGGCTGGGTAATGAAAAACTGTTTTTT. This codes for CASRPGLGNEKLFF. The chain has TRBV12-3 or TRBV12-4 and TRBJ1-4, with D perhaps matching TRBD1 (5 bases). V lost 6 bases to trimming and J lost 4 bases, with 12 bases between them. The CDR3 is 14 residues long.

This chain joins TRBV11-2 and TRBJ1-1; 11 bases match TRBD1. The CDR3 sequence is 17 residues long. Germline values: CDR1 SGHAT, CDR2 FQNNGV. V lost 6 bases to trimming and J lost 8 bases; unmatched junction nucleotides: 17. Here the CDR3 reads CASRADRGLLRTGEAFF. The CDR3 region has the DNA TGTGCCAGCAGAGCGGACAGGGGGCTTTTAAGAACGGGAGAAGCTTTCTTT.

V gene TRBV2 combines with J gene TRBJ1-3, with 10 nucleotides matching TRBD1. Germline values: CDR1 SNHLY, CDR2 FYNNEI. Trimming removed 8 bases from V and 0 bases from J; junction bases left unmatched: 10. The CDR3 consists of 17 residues. This CDR3 reads CASSGTGERGSGNTIYF. The CDR3 DNA is TGTGCCAGCTCCGGGACAGGGGAGAGAGGCTCTGGAAACACCATATATTTT.

This chain joins TRBV6-4 and TRBJ1-1; the D gene is possibly TRBD1 (5 bases). V was clipped by 5 bases and J by 1 base, with 11 bases between them. Germline lookup yields CDR1 MRHNA and CDR2 SNTAGT. The CDR3 covers 14 residues. The CDR3 reads CASSYRFPNTEAFF. CDR3 bases: TGTGCCAGCAGTTACAGGTTTCCGAACACTGAAGCTTTCTTT.

V is TRBV5-6 and J is TRBJ1-6, with no clear D. Looked up from germline, CDR1 is SGHDT and CDR2 is YYEEEE. Trimming shortened V by 2 bases and J by 2 bases, and 5 bases separated the two germline ends. The CDR3 covers 14 residues. CDR3 bases: TGTGCCAGCAGCTTTGTGGCCTATAATTCACCCCTCCACTTT. Translating gives CASSFVAYNSPLHF. Full variable domain (rest looked up from reference TRBV5-6 and TRBJ1-6): DAGVTQSPTHLIKTRGQQVTLRCSPKSGHDTVSWYQQALGQGPQFIFQYYEEEERQRGNFPDRFSGHQFPNYSSELNVNALLLGDSALYLCASSFVAYNSPLHFGNGTRLTVT.

This clonotype was picked up a small number of times. This chain links TRBV19 with TRBJ1-2, with D unresolved. The V end was cut by 3 bases, the J end by 4 bases, with 9 bases between. The germline V gene encodes CDR1 LNHDA and CDR2 SQIVND (reference sequence). This CDR3 comprises 13 residues. CDR3 residues: CASSMLGSYGYTF. In nucleotides, the CDR3 is TGTGCCAGTAGTATGCTGGGTTCCTATGGCTACACCTTC.

There are a few counts of this clonotype. The V gene is TRBV19, the J gene TRBJ1-2, with 8 nucleotides matching TRBD1. CDR1 LNHDA and CDR2 SQIVND come from the germline V gene (reference sequence). J gave up 7 bases and V 4 bases, and 5 bases lay outside the gene matches. CDR3 length: 13 residues. The CDR3 spells CASSTPGGSGYTF. DNA for the CDR3: TGTGCCAGTAGTACCCCAGGGGGCTCTGGCTACACCTTC. The full variable domain, in which reference TRBV19 and TRBJ1-2 provide the parts outside the CDR3, is DGGITQSPKYLFRKEGQNVTLSCEQNLNHDAMYWYRQDPGQGLRLIYYSQIVNDFQKGDIAEGYSVSREKKESFPLTVTSAQKNPTAFYLCASSTPGGSGYTFGSGTRLTVV.

This clonotype has only a few counts. The chain carries TRBV5-6 and TRBJ2-5; TRBD2 matches at 12 bases. V gave up 2 bases and J gave up 5 bases; unmatched junction bases: 10. Germline lookup yields CDR1 SGHDT and CDR2 YYEEEE. The CDR3 extends over 17 amino acids. This CDR3 reads CASSFRPSGRARETQYF. For the CDR3, the DNA is TGTGCCAGCAGCTTTAGGCCTAGCGGGAGGGCCCGGGAGACCCAGTACTTC.

This clonotype was seen at least ten times. The chain links TRBV20-1 to TRBJ1-2, with TRBD1 as a possible D gene (5 bases). The CDR3 runs 14 residues. Germline V CDR1 and CDR2: DFQATT, SNEGSKA (reference sequence). V lost 4 bases to trimming and J lost 1 base, with 13 bases between them. CDR3: CSATGGTLNYGYTF. The CDR3 DNA is TGCAGTGCTACCGGCGGGACGCTTAACTATGGCTACACCTTC.

The table lists this clonotype with a few counts. The chain has TRBV15 and TRBJ2-7, with D maybe TRBD2 (6 bases). Germline lookup yields CDR1 LNHNV and CDR2 YYDKDF (reference sequence). This CDR3 region has 13 residues. V lost 5 bases, J lost 1 base, and 9 bases lay in between. The CDR3 reads CATSAGRSYEQYF. CDR3 bases: TGTGCCACCAGCGCGGGGAGGTCCTACGAGCAGTACTTC.

The J gene is TRBJ2-1, the V gene TRBV2; D perhaps matches TRBD2 (6 bases). Germline V gene lookup returns CDR1 SNHLY and CDR2 FYNNEI. There are 12 residues in the CDR3. CDR3 nucleotide sequence: TGTGCGCAGAAGGGCGGGGTGGATGAGCAGTTCTTC. It translates to CAQKGGVDEQFF. Together with reference TRBV2 and TRBJ2-1, the CDR3 gives the full variable domain: EPEVTQTPSHQVTQMGQEVILRCVPISNHLYFYWYRQILGQKVEFLVSFYNNEISEKSEIFDDQFSVERPDGSNFTLKIRSTKLEDSAMYFCAQKGGVDEQFFGPGTRLTVL.

The chain uses TRBV13 and TRBJ2-3; D unclear. V was trimmed by 5 bases and J by 0 bases, leaving 3 bases between them. This CDR3 is 12 amino acids long. Germline values: CDR1 PRHDT, CDR2 FYEKMQ (reference sequence). The CDR3 sequence is CASSRSTDTQYF. CDR3 nucleotides: TGTGCCAGCAGCCGTAGCACAGATACGCAGTATTTT.

This clonotype has just a few counts. The chain employs TRBV20-1 and TRBJ1-1; D unresolved. V was trimmed by 5 bases and J by 0 bases, leaving 19 bases between them. The germline gives CDR1 DFQATT, CDR2 SNEGSKA (reference sequence). This CDR3 has 16 amino acids. DNA for the CDR3: TGCAGTGCTCTCACCGACGGGTGGCTGATGAACACTGAAGCTTTCTTT. It codes for CSALTDGWLMNTEAFF.

V gene TRBV5-1 combines with J gene TRBJ2-2; D unclear. Germline loops: CDR1 SGHRS, CDR2 YFSETQ. CDR3 length equals 12 residues. Trimming removed 4 bases at V and 8 bases at J, with 9 bases between. In DNA form, the CDR3 reads TGCGCCAGCAGCAGTAGCCGGGGGGAGCTGTTTTTT. This codes for CASSSSRGELFF.

This chain uses TRBV18 with TRBJ1-5, with D maybe TRBD1 (5 bases). Germline V lookup: CDR1 KGHSH, CDR2 LQKENI. Trimming took 6 bases from V and 5 from J, leaving 14 bases between them. The CDR3 is 14 amino acids. The CDR3 region has the DNA TGTGCCAGCTCTTCACAGGATTTGCATCAGCCCCAGCATTTT. It translates to CASSSQDLHQPQHF.

The chain carries TRBV9 and TRBJ2-7; TRBD2 aligns across 10 bases. V was clipped by 0 bases and J by 5 bases; unmatched bases: 5. This CDR3 contains 15 residues. Germline V CDR1 and CDR2: SGDLS, YYNGEE. CDR3 bases: TGTGCCAGCAGCGTAGGGGGACTAGCGTTGGACGAGCAGTACTTC. Translated: CASSVGGLALDEQYF.

The chain combines TRBV10-3 with TRBJ1-1, with 10 nucleotides matching TRBD1. V shed 6 bases, J shed 1 base, and the junction held 8 bases outside the gene matches. Germline assignment: CDR1 ENHRY and CDR2 SYGVKD. This CDR3 contains 16 residues. The CDR3 sequence: CAIRSDRGTRNTEAFF. CDR3 DNA: TGTGCCATCAGGTCGGACAGGGGGACAAGGAACACTGAAGCTTTCTTT.

This clonotype was seen a handful of times. V and J are TRBV30 and TRBJ2-5; 8 bases agree with TRBD1. Germline loops: CDR1 GTSNPN, CDR2 SVGIG (reference sequence). J lost 7 bases, V lost 2 bases, and 12 bases had no gene match. The CDR3 is 15 residues long. CDR3 amino acids: CAWSTRSTGGRTQYF. The CDR3 region has the DNA TGTGCCTGGAGTACCAGATCCACAGGGGGTCGGACCCAGTACTTC.